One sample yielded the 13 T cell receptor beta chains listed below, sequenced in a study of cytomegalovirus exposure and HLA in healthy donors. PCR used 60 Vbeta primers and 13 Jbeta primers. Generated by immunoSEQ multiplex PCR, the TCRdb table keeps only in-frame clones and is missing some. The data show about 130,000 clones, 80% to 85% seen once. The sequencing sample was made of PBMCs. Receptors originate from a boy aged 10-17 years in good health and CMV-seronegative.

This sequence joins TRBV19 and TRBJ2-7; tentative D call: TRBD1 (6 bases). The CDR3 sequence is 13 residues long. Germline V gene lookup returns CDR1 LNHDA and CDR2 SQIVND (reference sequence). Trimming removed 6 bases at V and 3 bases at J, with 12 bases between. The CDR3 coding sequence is TGTGCCAGTAGCGAACGGGACAACTACGAGCAGTACTTC. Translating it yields CASSERDNYEQYF. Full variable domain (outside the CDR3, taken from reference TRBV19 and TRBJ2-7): DGGITQSPKYLFRKEGQNVTLSCEQNLNHDAMYWYRQDPGQGLRLIYYSQIVNDFQKGDIAEGYSVSREKKESFPLTVTSAQKNPTAFYLCASSERDNYEQYFGPGTRLTVT.

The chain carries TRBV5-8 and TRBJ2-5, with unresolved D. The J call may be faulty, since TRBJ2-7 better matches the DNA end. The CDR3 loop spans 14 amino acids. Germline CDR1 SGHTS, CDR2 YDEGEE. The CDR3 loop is CASDSTGSSYEQYF. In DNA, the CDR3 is TGTGCCAGCGACTCCACTGGCAGCTCCTACGAGCAGTACTTC.

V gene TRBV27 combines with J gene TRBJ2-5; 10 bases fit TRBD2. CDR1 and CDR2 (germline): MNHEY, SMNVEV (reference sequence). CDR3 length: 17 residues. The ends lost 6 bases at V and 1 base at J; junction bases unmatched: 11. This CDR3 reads CASSTIAGGGPQETQYF. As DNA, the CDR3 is TGTGCCAGCAGCACCATAGCGGGAGGCGGGCCCCAAGAGACCCAGTACTTC.

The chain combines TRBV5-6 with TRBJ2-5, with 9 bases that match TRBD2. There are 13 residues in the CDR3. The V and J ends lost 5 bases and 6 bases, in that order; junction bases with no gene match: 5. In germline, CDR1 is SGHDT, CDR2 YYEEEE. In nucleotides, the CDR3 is TGTGCCAGCAGTTATAGCGGGAGTCAGACCCAGTACTTC. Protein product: CASSYSGSQTQYF.

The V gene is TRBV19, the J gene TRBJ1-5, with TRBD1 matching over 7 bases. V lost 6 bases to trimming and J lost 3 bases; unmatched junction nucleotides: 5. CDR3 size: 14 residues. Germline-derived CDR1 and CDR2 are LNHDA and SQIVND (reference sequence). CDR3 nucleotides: TGTGCCAGTAGAGGGGACAGTCTCAATCAGCCCCAGCATTTT. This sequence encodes CASRGDSLNQPQHF.

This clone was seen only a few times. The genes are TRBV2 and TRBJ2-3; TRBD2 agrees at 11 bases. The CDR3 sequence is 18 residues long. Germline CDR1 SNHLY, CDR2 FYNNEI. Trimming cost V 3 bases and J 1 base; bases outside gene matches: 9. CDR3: CASSDPLAGDLGTDTQYF. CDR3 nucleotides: TGTGCCAGCAGTGACCCACTAGCGGGAGATCTGGGCACAGATACGCAGTATTTT.

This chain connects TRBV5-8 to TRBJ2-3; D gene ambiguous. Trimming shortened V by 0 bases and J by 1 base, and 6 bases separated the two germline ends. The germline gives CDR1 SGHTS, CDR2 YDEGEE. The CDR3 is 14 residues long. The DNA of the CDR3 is TGTGCCAGCAGCTTGGATCCAGGCACAGATACGCAGTATTTT. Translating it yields CASSLDPGTDTQYF.

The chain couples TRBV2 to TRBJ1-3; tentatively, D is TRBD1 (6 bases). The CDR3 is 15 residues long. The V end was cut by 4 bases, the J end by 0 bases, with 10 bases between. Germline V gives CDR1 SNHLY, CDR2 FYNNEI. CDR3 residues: CASSADRSSGNTIYF. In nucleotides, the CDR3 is TGTGCCAGCAGTGCGGACAGAAGCTCTGGAAACACCATATATTTT.

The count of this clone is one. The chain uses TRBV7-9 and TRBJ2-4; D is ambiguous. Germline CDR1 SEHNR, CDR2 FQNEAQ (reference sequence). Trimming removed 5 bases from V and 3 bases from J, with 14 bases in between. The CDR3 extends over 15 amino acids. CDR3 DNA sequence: TGTGCCAGCAGCACCGTGGTGGAGAACAAAAACATTCAGTACTTC. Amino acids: CASSTVVENKNIQYF.

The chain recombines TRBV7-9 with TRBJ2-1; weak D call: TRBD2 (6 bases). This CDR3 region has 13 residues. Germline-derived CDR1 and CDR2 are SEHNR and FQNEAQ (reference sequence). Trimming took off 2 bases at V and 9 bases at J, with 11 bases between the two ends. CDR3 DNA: TGTGCCAGCAGCTTAATTGTGGGAGGTGAGCAGTTCTTC. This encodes CASSLIVGGEQFF. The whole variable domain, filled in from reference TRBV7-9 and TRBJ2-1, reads DTGVSQNPRHKITKRGQNVTFRCDPISEHNRLYWYRQTLGQGPEFLTYFQNEAQLEKSRLLSDRFSAERPKGSFSTLEIQRTEQGDSAMYLCASSLIVGGEQFFGPGTRLTVL.

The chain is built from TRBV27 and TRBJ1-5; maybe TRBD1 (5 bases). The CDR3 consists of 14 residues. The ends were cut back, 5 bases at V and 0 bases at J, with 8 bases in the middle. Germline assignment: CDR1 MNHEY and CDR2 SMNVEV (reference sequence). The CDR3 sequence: CASSLGGSNQPQHF. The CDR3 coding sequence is TGTGCCAGCAGTCTCGGGGGTAGCAATCAGCCCCAGCATTTT.

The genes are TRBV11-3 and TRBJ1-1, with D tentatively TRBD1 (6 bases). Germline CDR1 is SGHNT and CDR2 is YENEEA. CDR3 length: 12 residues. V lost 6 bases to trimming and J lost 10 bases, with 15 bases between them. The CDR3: CASSSRQAVAFF. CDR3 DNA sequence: TGTGCCAGCAGTTCCCGACAGGCGGTAGCTTTCTTT.

The CDR3 loop reads CASSPTRPYEQYF. In DNA form, the CDR3 reads TGTGCCAGCAGTCCAACTAGGCCCTACGAGCAGTACTTC. The chain employs TRBV2 and TRBJ2-7, with D maybe TRBD2 (5 bases). CDR1 SNHLY and CDR2 FYNNEI come from the germline V gene. The length of the CDR3 is 13 residues. V gave up 5 bases and J gave up 2 bases, with 10 bases separating them.